These 21 T cell receptor beta chains came from one sample sequenced in a study of shared clonotypes between healthy human individuals. This table comes from immunoSEQ multiplex PCR, and its TCRdb copy is limited to in-frame clones, with some not included. The table lists roughly 2,500,000 clones, 93% of them singletons. Sequences were obtained from naive CD4+ T cells from PBMCs. As to subset: CD45RA+ positively selected. The receptors were gathered from a man between 18 and 29 years old in good health. Some clones in this sample may be carry-over from other donors' samples.

The chain is built from TRBV27 and TRBJ2-7; no reliable D call. V gave up 1 base and J gave up 2 bases, with 6 bases separating them. The CDR3 contains 13 residues. Germline CDR1 and CDR2: MNHEY and SMNVEV (reference sequence). In nucleotides, the CDR3 is TGTGCCAGCAGTTTATGGCCCCCCTACGAGCAGTACTTC. Translation: CASSLWPPYEQYF.

This clone was found once. V usage is TRBV28 and J usage is TRBJ1-1; 8 nucleotides match TRBD1. This CDR3 has 16 amino acids. V gave up 4 bases and J gave up 5 bases; unmatched junction bases: 12. From germline, CDR1 is MDHEN and CDR2 SYDVKM. The CDR3 sequence: CASSSTGGYTRTEAFF. The CDR3 DNA reads as TGTGCCAGCAGTTCTACAGGGGGTTATACAAGGACTGAAGCTTTCTTT.

This clone came up once. The same CDR3 also results from other DNA sequences found in this sample. The V gene is TRBV15, the J gene TRBJ2-7; 7 bases map to TRBD1. This CDR3 comprises 15 residues. With 1 base clipped from V and 0 bases from J, the junction kept 3 bases outside the gene matches. Germline V CDR1 and CDR2: LNHNV, YYDKDF (reference sequence). The CDR3 nucleotides are TGTGCCACCAGCAGAGGGGCAGGGGGCTCCTACGAGCAGTACTTC. Its translation: CATSRGAGGSYEQYF.

The chain joins TRBV4-1 to TRBJ1-4, with TRBD1 matching over 9 bases. CDR1 MGHRA and CDR2 YSYEKL come from the germline V gene. This CDR3 contains 15 residues. The ends lost 7 bases at V and 0 bases at J; junction bases unmatched: 3. The CDR3 sequence is CASKTGGTTNEKLFF. The DNA for the CDR3 is TGCGCCAGCAAGACAGGGGGTACAACTAATGAAAAACTGTTTTTT.

Here the CDR3 reads CASSLALVTGSEQYF. CDR3 coding DNA: TGTGCCAGCAGCTTAGCGCTGGTTACAGGCTCCGAGCAGTACTTC. The chain has TRBV7-2 and TRBJ2-7, with a weak D call TRBD1 (5 bases). Germline CDR1 is SGHTA and CDR2 is FQGNSA. Between the trimmed V and J ends, which lost 0 bases and 6 bases, there was a span of 15 bases. This CDR3 is 15 amino acids long.

The chain has TRBV10-3 and TRBJ2-7, with TRBD1 matching 9 bases. J was trimmed by 4 bases and V by 3 bases; bases with no gene match: 7. There are 15 residues in the CDR3. The germline V gene encodes CDR1 ENHRY and CDR2 SYGVKD. The CDR3 DNA is TGTGCCATCAGTGATCGGGACAGGGTGGGTTACGAGCAGTACTTC. Amino acid sequence: CAISDRDRVGYEQYF.

Concerning this clone: The identical CDR3 is also encoded by other nucleotide sequences in the sample. This chain uses TRBV2 with TRBJ1-5; D possibly corresponds to TRBD1 (6 bases). This CDR3 is built from 13 residues. In germline, CDR1 is SNHLY, CDR2 FYNNEI. V lost 5 bases and J lost 3, with 8 bases in between. CDR3 nucleotide sequence: TGTGCCAGCAGTCAGGGGCCCAATCAGCCCCAGCATTTT. The encoded protein is CASSQGPNQPQHF.

The rearrangement links TRBV28 to TRBJ2-3, with 9 bases matching TRBD2. Trimming at V came to 4 bases and at J to 2 bases, leaving 7 bases not matched to a gene. Per the germline V gene, CDR1 is MDHEN and CDR2 is SYDVKM. The CDR3 spans 16 residues. The CDR3, as DNA: TGTGCCAGCAGTTACCTTAGCGGGAGAGCCACAGATACGCAGTATTTT. This encodes CASSYLSGRATDTQYF.

V gene TRBV7-2 combines with J gene TRBJ2-2; TRBD1 is a possible D gene (5 bases). Trimming left V 1 base short and J 2 bases short, with 11 bases between. CDR3 size: 16 residues. Germline values: CDR1 SGHTA, CDR2 FQGNSA. This CDR3 reads CASSLVGHLNTGELFF. The CDR3 DNA reads TGTGCCAGCAGCTTAGTAGGACACCTAAACACCGGGGAGCTGTTTTTT.

This clone occurred a few times. The gene calls are TRBV2 and TRBJ1-3; tentatively, D is TRBD1 (6 bases). CDR1 SNHLY and CDR2 FYNNEI come from the germline V gene. This CDR3 spans 16 amino acids. Trimming left V 8 bases short and J 4 bases short, with 21 bases between. Here the CDR3 reads CASGTRGILGGNTIYF. CDR3 nucleotides: TGTGCCAGCGGGACGAGGGGGATTCTGGGAGGAAACACCATATATTTT. The full variable domain, in which reference TRBV2 and TRBJ1-3 provide the parts outside the CDR3, is EPEVTQTPSHQVTQMGQEVILRCVPISNHLYFYWYRQILGQKVEFLVSFYNNEISEKSEIFDDQFSVERPDGSNFTLKIRSTKLEDSAMYFCASGTRGILGGNTIYFGEGSWLTVV.

This chain connects TRBV6-1 to TRBJ1-2, with D perhaps matching TRBD1 (5 bases). The CDR3 has 12 residues. The germline V gene encodes CDR1 MNHNS and CDR2 SASEGT. The CDR3 nucleotides read TGTCTTTCGAGGCCGGGGCGAGGTGGCTACACCTTC. This codes for CLSRPGRGGYTF.

The V call is TRBV7-3, the J call TRBJ2-2; the D call may be TRBD1 or TRBD2 (5 bases each). This CDR3 has 16 residues. Trimming took 3 bases from V and 5 from J, leaving 16 bases between them. Germline loops: CDR1 SGHTA, CDR2 FQGTGA. The CDR3: CASSFFSGAETGELFF. The CDR3 DNA reads TGTGCCAGCAGCTTCTTTTCCGGGGCCGAGACCGGGGAGCTGTTTTTT.

The chain links TRBV6-5 to TRBJ1-2, with D tentatively TRBD1 (6 bases). Trimming took off 6 bases at V and 6 bases at J, with 11 bases between the two ends. Germline V gene sequence: CDR1 MNHEY, CDR2 SVGAGI. The CDR3 spans 12 residues. The CDR3 loop reads CASSRRGDGYTF. The CDR3 coding sequence is TGTGCCAGCAGCCGCAGGGGAGATGGCTACACCTTC.

The chain recombines TRBV2 with TRBJ2-5; 7 nucleotides line up with TRBD2. The germline V gene has CDR1 SNHLY and CDR2 FYNNEI. CDR3 size: 13 residues. J was trimmed by 4 bases and V by 3 bases; bases with no gene match: 2. CDR3 region: CASSDREGETQYF. The CDR3 bases are TGTGCCAGCAGTGACAGGGAGGGAGAGACCCAGTACTTC.

The V and J genes are TRBV6-6 and TRBJ1-4; a possible D gene is TRBD1 (5 bases). The CDR3 length is 16 residues. Germline CDR1 reads MNHNY; CDR2 reads SVGAGI (reference sequence). V was clipped by 5 bases and J by 4 bases, with 17 bases between them. This CDR3 reads CASSTHRDPSNEKLFF. The CDR3 DNA reads as TGTGCCAGCAGTACCCACCGGGACCCGAGTAATGAAAAACTGTTTTTT.

The chain recombines TRBV6-5 with TRBJ1-2; a possible D gene is TRBD1 (5 bases). V shed 8 bases and J shed 7 bases, with 14 bases lying between them. The germline gives CDR1 MNHEY, CDR2 SVGAGI. This CDR3 has 12 amino acids. This CDR3 is CASGGEGLGYTF. In nucleotides, the CDR3 is TGTGCCAGCGGGGGTGAAGGGCTTGGCTACACCTTC.

The chain is built from TRBV7-2 and TRBJ2-3; 8 bases line up with TRBD2. Germline CDR1 is SGHTA and CDR2 is FQGNSA. The junction had 4 bases not matched to a gene; V was cut back by 1 base and J by 1 base. The CDR3 loop spans 16 amino acids. Here the CDR3 DNA reads TGTGCCAGCAGCTTAGGATCACTAGCGGGCACAGATACGCAGTATTTT. The encoded protein is CASSLGSLAGTDTQYF.

The chain recombines TRBV27 with TRBJ2-1, with TRBD1 matching 11 bases. Germline assignment: CDR1 MNHEY and CDR2 SMNVEV (reference sequence). J lost 0 bases, V lost 6 bases, and 10 bases had no gene match. The CDR3 has 18 residues. CDR3 residues: CASRPGQGVSFSYNEQFF. CDR3 coding DNA: TGTGCCAGCAGACCGGGACAGGGGGTTTCTTTCTCCTACAATGAGCAGTTCTTC.

The V gene is TRBV20-1, the J gene TRBJ1-1; D is uncertain. V lost 6 bases and J lost 8, with 10 bases in between. The germline V gene has CDR1 DFQATT and CDR2 SNEGSKA (reference sequence). This CDR3 is built from 10 residues. The CDR3 bases are TGCAGTGCCCCGGAGGTGGAAGCTTTCTTT. It specifies CSAPEVEAFF.

This chain uses TRBV7-3 with TRBJ1-1; D is perhaps TRBD1 (5 bases). The CDR3 loop spans 14 amino acids. The V end lost 0 bases, the J end lost 6 bases, and 11 bases lay between the germline ends. Germline-derived CDR1 and CDR2 are SGHTA and FQGTGA. This CDR3 is CASSLTDSRAEAFF. CDR3 nucleotide sequence: TGTGCCAGCAGCTTAACGGATTCCAGGGCTGAAGCTTTCTTT.

This clone was counted a few times. The V call is TRBV7-7, the J call TRBJ2-1; 9 nucleotides agree with TRBD1. Germline V gene lookup returns CDR1 SSHAT and CDR2 FNYEAQ (reference sequence). The CDR3 has 14 residues. V dropped 4 bases and J dropped 5; count of bases not matched to a gene: 3. CDR3 region: CASSSWDRDNEQFF. The CDR3, as DNA: TGTGCCAGCAGCTCCTGGGACAGGGACAATGAGCAGTTCTTC.